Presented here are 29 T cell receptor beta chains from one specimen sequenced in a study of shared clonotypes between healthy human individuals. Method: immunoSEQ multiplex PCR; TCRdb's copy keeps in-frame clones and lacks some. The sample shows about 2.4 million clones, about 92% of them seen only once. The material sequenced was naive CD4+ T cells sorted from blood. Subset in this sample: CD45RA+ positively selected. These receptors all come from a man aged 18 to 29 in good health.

The CDR3 here is CASSRTGARDTEAFF. CDR3 in DNA: TGTGCCAGCAGCCGGACAGGGGCAAGGGACACTGAAGCTTTCTTT. The chain is built from TRBV7-2 and TRBJ1-1, with 9 bases aligning to TRBD1. This CDR3 region has 15 residues. Germline V lookup: CDR1 SGHTA, CDR2 FQGNSA. After removal of 5 bases from V and 3 bases from J, the junction contained 7 bases not matched to a gene.

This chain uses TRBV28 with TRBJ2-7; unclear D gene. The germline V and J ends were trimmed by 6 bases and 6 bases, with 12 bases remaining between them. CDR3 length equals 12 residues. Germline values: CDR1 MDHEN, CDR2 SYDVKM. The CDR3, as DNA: TGTGCCAGCAGCCGGCTTGTAGGCGAGCAGTACTTC. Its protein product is CASSRLVGEQYF.

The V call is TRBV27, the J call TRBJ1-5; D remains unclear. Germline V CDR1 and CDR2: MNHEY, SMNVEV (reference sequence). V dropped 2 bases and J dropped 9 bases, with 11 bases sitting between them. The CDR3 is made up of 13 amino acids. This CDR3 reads CASSLKSRGPQHF. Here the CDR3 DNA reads TGTGCCAGCAGTTTAAAGTCGAGAGGGCCCCAGCATTTT.

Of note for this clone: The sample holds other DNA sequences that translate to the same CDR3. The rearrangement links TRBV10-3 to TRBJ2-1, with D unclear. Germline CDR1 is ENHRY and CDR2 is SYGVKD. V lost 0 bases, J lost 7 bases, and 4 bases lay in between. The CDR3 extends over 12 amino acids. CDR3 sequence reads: CAISESWNEQFF. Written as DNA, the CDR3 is TGTGCCATCAGTGAGTCTTGGAATGAGCAGTTCTTC.

The CDR3 reads CASSSRLGTQGQYF. CDR3 bases: TGTGCCAGCAGCTCTAGGCTGGGGACCCAGGGGCAGTATTTT. V gene TRBV7-2 combines with J gene TRBJ2-3; D is possibly TRBD1 or TRBD2 (5 bases each). This CDR3 has 14 residues. Germline CDR1 is SGHTA and CDR2 is FQGNSA. With 4 bases removed from V and 11 bases from J, the gap between germline ends came to 19 bases.

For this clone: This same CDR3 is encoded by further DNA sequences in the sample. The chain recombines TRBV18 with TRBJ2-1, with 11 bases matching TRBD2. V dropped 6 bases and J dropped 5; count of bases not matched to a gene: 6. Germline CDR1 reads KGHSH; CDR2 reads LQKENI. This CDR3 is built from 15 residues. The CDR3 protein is CASSPGLAGHNEQFF. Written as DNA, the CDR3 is TGTGCCAGCTCCCCTGGACTAGCGGGCCACAATGAGCAGTTCTTC.

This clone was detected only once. CDR3 sequence (DNA): TGTGCCAGCAGCCGGGACTGGATCTCCTACGAGCAGTACTTC. This encodes CASSRDWISYEQYF. The V gene is TRBV11-2, the J gene TRBJ2-7; D is possibly TRBD2 (6 bases). CDR3 length: 14 amino acids. CDR1 and CDR2 (germline): SGHAT, FQNNGV. The ends were cut back, 5 bases at V and 0 bases at J, with 11 bases in the middle.

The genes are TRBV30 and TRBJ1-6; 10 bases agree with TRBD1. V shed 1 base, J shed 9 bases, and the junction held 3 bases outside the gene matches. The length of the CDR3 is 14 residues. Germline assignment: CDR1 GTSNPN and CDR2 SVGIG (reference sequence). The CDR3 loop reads CAWSGTGGFSPLHF. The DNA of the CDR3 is TGTGCCTGGAGTGGGACAGGGGGGTTTTCACCCCTCCACTTT.

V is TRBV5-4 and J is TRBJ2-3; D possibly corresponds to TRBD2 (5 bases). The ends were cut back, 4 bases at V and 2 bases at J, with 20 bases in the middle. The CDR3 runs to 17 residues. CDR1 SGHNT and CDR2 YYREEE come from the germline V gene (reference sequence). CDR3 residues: CASSPPLVASNTDTQYF. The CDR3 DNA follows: TGTGCCAGCAGCCCCCCCCTTGTAGCGTCGAACACAGATACGCAGTATTTT. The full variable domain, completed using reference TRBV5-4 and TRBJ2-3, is ETGVTQSPTHLIKTRGQQVTLRCSSQSGHNTVSWYQQALGQGPQFIFQYYREEENGRGNFPPRFSGLQFPNYSSELNVNALELDDSALYLCASSPPLVASNTDTQYFGPGTRLTVL.

The CDR3 nucleotides read TGTGCCAGTAGACAGGGAGTGGATACGCAGTATTTT. It encodes CASRQGVDTQYF. This chain links TRBV19 with TRBJ2-3, with D perhaps TRBD1 (6 bases). The germline V gene has CDR1 LNHDA and CDR2 SQIVND (reference sequence). Trimming shortened V by 6 bases and J by 6 bases, and 10 bases separated the two germline ends. The CDR3 length is 12 residues.

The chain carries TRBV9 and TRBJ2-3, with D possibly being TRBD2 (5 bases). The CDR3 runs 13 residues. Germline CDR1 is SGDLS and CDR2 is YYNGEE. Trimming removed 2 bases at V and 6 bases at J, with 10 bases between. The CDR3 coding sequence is TGTGCCAGCAGCGTCGTAGCGTCGGATACGCAGTATTTT. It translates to CASSVVASDTQYF.

The CDR3 DNA reads as TGTGCCAGCAGTTGGGCGGGGACAGGGGGCTATGGCTACACCTTC. It codes for CASSWAGTGGYGYTF. The V and J genes are TRBV6-5 and TRBJ1-2, with 11 bases aligning to TRBD1. Germline-derived CDR1 and CDR2 are MNHEY and SVGAGI. J lost 4 bases, V lost 4 bases, and 5 bases had no gene match. The CDR3 has 15 amino acids.

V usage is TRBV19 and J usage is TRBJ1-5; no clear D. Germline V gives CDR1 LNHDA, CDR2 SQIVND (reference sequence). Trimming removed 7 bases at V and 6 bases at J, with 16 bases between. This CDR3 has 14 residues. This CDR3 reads CASKESPERQPQHF. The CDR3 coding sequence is TGTGCCAGTAAAGAATCCCCGGAGCGTCAGCCCCAGCATTTT.

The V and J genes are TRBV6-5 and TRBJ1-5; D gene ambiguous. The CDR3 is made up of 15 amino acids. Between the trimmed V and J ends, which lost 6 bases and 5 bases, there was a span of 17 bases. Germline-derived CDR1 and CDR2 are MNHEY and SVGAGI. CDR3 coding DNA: TGTGCCAGCAGCCTTTCCCGGTTTGGGGATCAGCCCCAGCATTTT. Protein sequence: CASSLSRFGDQPQHF.

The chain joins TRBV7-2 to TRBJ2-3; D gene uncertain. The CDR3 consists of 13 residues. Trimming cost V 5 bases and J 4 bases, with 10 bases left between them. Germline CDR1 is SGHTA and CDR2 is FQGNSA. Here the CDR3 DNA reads TGTGCCAGCAGCCCAAGGGCCGCAGATACGCAGTATTTT. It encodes CASSPRAADTQYF.

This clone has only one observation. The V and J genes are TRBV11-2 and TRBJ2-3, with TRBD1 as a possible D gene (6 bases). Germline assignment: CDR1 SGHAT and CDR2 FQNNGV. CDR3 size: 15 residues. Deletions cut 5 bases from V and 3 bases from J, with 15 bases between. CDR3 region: CASSRVGRGTDTQYF. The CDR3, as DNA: TGTGCCAGCAGCCGCGTGGGCAGGGGAACAGATACGCAGTATTTT.

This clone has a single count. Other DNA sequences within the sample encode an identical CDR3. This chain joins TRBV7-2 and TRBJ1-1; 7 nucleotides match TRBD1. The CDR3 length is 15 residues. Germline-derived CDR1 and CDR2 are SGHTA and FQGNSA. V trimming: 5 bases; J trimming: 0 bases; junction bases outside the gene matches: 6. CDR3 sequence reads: CASSPAGTVNTEAFF. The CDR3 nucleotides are TGTGCCAGCAGCCCAGCCGGGACAGTGAACACTGAAGCTTTCTTT.

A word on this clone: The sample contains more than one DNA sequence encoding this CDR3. CDR3 sequence reads: CASSRGGSTDTQYF. In DNA, the CDR3 is TGCGCCAGCAGCCGCGGAGGTAGCACAGATACGCAGTATTTT. The rearrangement joins TRBV5-1 to TRBJ2-3; the D gene is possibly TRBD2 (5 bases). The CDR3 contains 14 residues. Germline CDR1 SGHRS, CDR2 YFSETQ. V lost 4 bases, J lost 0 bases, and 9 bases lay in between.

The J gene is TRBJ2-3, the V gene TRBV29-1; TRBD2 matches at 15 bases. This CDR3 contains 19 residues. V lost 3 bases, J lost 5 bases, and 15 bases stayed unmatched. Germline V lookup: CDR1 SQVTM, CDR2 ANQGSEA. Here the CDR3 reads CSVDRGLAGGFKEGDTQYF. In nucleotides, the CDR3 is TGCAGCGTTGACCGAGGACTAGCGGGAGGGTTTAAAGAGGGAGATACGCAGTATTTT.

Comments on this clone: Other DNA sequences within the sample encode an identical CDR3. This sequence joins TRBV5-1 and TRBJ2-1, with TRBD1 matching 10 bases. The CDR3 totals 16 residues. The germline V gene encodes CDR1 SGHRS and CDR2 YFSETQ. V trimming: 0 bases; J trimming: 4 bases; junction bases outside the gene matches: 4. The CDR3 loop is CASSLAGTGVYNEQFF. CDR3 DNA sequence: TGCGCCAGCAGCTTGGCCGGGACAGGGGTTTACAATGAGCAGTTCTTC.

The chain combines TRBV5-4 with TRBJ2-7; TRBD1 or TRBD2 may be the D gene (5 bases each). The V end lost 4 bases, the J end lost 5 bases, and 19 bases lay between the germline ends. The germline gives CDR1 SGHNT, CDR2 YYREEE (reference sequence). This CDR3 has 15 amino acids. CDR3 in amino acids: CASSGRTAWGNEQYF. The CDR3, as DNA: TGTGCCAGCAGCGGACGGACGGCGTGGGGGAACGAGCAGTACTTC.

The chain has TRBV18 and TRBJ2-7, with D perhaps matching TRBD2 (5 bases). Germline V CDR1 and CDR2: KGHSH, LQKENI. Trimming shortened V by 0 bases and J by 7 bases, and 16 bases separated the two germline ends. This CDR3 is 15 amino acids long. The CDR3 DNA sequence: TGTGCCAGCTCACCACCGAGCCCGGGGTCGGTTGAGCAGTACTTC. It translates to CASSPPSPGSVEQYF.

The CDR3 nucleotides are TGTGCCAGCAGAAAGGCGGTTGGCAACACCGGGGAGCTGTTTTTT. Amino acid sequence: CASRKAVGNTGELFF. The chain uses TRBV11-2 and TRBJ2-2; D is unclear. CDR3 length equals 15 residues. The germline gives CDR1 SGHAT, CDR2 FQNNGV. V shed 6 bases and J shed 2 bases, with 13 bases lying between them.

CDR3 residues: CSVEAWAVQGETQYF. The CDR3 DNA follows: TGCAGCGTTGAGGCCTGGGCCGTTCAGGGAGAGACCCAGTACTTC. The V gene is TRBV29-1, the J gene TRBJ2-5; TRBD1 might be the D (5 bases). The CDR3 sequence is 15 residues long. Germline lookup yields CDR1 SQVTM and CDR2 ANQGSEA. The V gene lost 3 bases and the J gene lost 4 bases, with 18 bases spanning the gap. Looking up the rest from reference TRBV29-1 and TRBJ2-5 gives the full variable domain: SAVISQKPSRDICQRGTSLTIQCQVDSQVTMMFWYRQQPGQSLTLIATANQGSEATYESGFVIDKFPISRPNLTFSTLTVSNMSPEDSSIYLCSVEAWAVQGETQYFGPGTRLLVL.

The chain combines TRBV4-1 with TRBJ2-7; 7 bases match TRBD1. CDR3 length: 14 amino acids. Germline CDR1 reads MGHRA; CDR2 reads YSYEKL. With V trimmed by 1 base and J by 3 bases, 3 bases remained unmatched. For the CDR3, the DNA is TGCGCCAGCAGCCAAGGGGCAGGGGGCTACGAGCAGTACTTC. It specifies CASSQGAGGYEQYF.

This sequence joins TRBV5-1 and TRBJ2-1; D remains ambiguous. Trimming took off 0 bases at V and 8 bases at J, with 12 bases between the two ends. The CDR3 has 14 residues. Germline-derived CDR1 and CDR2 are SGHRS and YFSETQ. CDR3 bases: TGCGCCAGCAGCTTGGGGGTCCCTGGGGATGAGCAGTTCTTC. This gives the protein CASSLGVPGDEQFF. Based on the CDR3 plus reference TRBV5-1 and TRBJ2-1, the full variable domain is KAGVTQTPRYLIKTRGQQVTLSCSPISGHRSVSWYQQTPGQGLQFLFEYFSETQRNKGNFPGRFSGRQFSNSRSEMNVSTLELGDSALYLCASSLGVPGDEQFFGPGTRLTVL.

The CDR3, as DNA: TGCGCCAGCAGCCGCCTGGACAGTTCGAACACTGAAGCTTTCTTT. Protein: CASSRLDSSNTEAFF. The V and J genes are TRBV5-1 and TRBJ1-1, with a possible D match to TRBD1 (6 bases). V lost 4 bases and J lost 1, with 14 bases in between. The germline CDR1 and CDR2 sequences are SGHRS and YFSETQ. The CDR3 totals 15 residues. The full variable domain, completed using reference TRBV5-1 and TRBJ1-1, is KAGVTQTPRYLIKTRGQQVTLSCSPISGHRSVSWYQQTPGQGLQFLFEYFSETQRNKGNFPGRFSGRQFSNSRSEMNVSTLELGDSALYLCASSRLDSSNTEAFFGQGTRLTVV.

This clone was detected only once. CDR3 loop: CASSHNYRTSGGVWSYNEQFF. DNA for the CDR3: TGCGCCAGCAGCCACAACTACCGGACTAGCGGGGGGGTCTGGTCCTACAATGAGCAGTTCTTC. The chain is built from TRBV4-1 and TRBJ2-1, with TRBD2 matching over 15 bases. Trimming cost V 3 bases and J 1 base; bases outside gene matches: 13. Germline CDR1 is MGHRA and CDR2 is YSYEKL. This CDR3 region has 21 residues.

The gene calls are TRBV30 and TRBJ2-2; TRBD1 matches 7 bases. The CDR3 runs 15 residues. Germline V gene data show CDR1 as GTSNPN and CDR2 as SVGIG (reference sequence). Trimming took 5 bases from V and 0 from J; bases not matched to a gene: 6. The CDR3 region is CAWASGTANTGELFF. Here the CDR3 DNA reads TGTGCCTGGGCGTCCGGGACAGCGAACACCGGGGAGCTGTTTTTT.